These 17 T cell receptor beta chains came from one sample sequenced in a study of T cells in Graves' hyperthyroidism and ophthalmopathy. Amplification targeted TCR beta CDR3 regions from RNA transcripts. First-round RT-PCR targeting the TCR CDR3 was performed with the HTBI primer set. TCRdb reprocessed the multiplex PCR reads with MiXCR, giving one entry per CDR3 protein. The data hold 500,000 to 750,000 distinct CDR3 sequences, with 15% to 18% observed a single time. The specimen sequenced was blood. The receptors were gathered from a woman in her thirties with Graves' hyperthyroidism.

This clonotype was detected only a few times. The chain links TRBV19 to TRBJ2-3, with D maybe TRBD2 (6 bases). CDR3 length: 16 residues. Trimming pared 6 bases from V and 0 bases from J, leaving 16 bases between. Germline CDR1 reads LNHDA; CDR2 reads SQIVND (reference sequence). CDR3 protein: CASRSQGGSSTDTQYF. The CDR3 DNA is TGTGCCAGTAGATCCCAGGGAGGTTCTAGCACAGATACGCAGTATTTT.

This clonotype was seen repeatedly, ten times or more. This chain links TRBV3-1 with TRBJ1-2; the D is unclear. The germline V and J ends were trimmed by 0 bases and 4 bases, with 15 bases remaining between them. Germline V lookup: CDR1 LGHDT, CDR2 YNNKEL (reference sequence). CDR3 length: 16 residues. As DNA, the CDR3 is TGTGCCAGCAGCCAAGAAGGTGCGACGGGGAGCTATGGCTACACCTTC. Translated: CASSQEGATGSYGYTF.

V gene TRBV5-1 combines with J gene TRBJ2-5, with a weak D call TRBD1 (6 bases). Trimming took off 4 bases at V and 5 bases at J, with 18 bases between the two ends. Germline values: CDR1 SGHRS, CDR2 YFSETQ. There are 15 residues in the CDR3. This CDR3 is CASSTEKDRVETQYF. The CDR3 coding sequence is TGCGCCAGCAGCACCGAAAAGGACAGAGTGGAGACCCAGTACTTC.

This clonotype was counted a single time. The chain uses TRBV19 and TRBJ2-2; 7 positions agree with TRBD1. Germline CDR1 reads LNHDA; CDR2 reads SQIVND (reference sequence). The J segment lost 6 bases and the V segment lost 5 bases, leaving 9 bases of the junction unmatched. The CDR3 is made up of 15 amino acids. The CDR3 DNA follows: TGTGCCAGTAGTTCCCGGGACAGCCTCCCCGGGGAGCTGTTTTTT. Protein product: CASSSRDSLPGELFF.

This clonotype has a count of ten or more. This chain uses TRBV20-1 with TRBJ1-3; TRBD1 agrees at 11 bases. The CDR3 spans 16 residues. The V gene's germline CDR1 is DFQATT and CDR2 SNEGSKA (reference sequence). V dropped 6 bases and J dropped 8; count of bases not matched to a gene: 15. The CDR3 DNA is TGCAGTGCCCTGGGGCGGACAGGGGGCATTCAAGACACCATATATTTT. Translation: CSALGRTGGIQDTIYF.

This clonotype has ten or more counts. The rearrangement uses TRBV30 and TRBJ1-4; D is unresolved. The CDR3 totals 12 residues. V lost 0 bases to trimming and J lost 11 bases, with 10 bases between them. Germline loops: CDR1 GTSNPN, CDR2 SVGIG (reference sequence). DNA of the CDR3: TGTGCCTGGAGTGTACTTCGTCCGAAACTGTTTTTT. Residues: CAWSVLRPKLFF.

This clonotype was detected many times. The V and J genes are TRBV5-1 and TRBJ2-1; D is perhaps TRBD1 (6 bases). Per the germline V gene, CDR1 is SGHRS and CDR2 is YFSETQ. The CDR3 is made up of 16 amino acids. Trimming cost V 0 bases and J 4 bases, with 14 bases left between them. CDR3 nucleotides: TGCGCCAGCAGCTTGGGTGTCAGGGGAGCGTACAATGAGCAGTTCTTC. It translates to CASSLGVRGAYNEQFF.

The genes are TRBV4-1 and TRBJ1-2; D might be TRBD1 (5 bases). The CDR3 extends over 15 amino acids. Trimming left V 1 base short and J 2 bases short, with 11 bases between. Germline V CDR1 and CDR2: MGHRA, YSYEKL. The DNA of the CDR3 is TGCGCCAGCAGCCAAGGCAGACAGATCAACTATGGCTACACCTTC. Translating gives CASSQGRQINYGYTF.

The chain recombines TRBV25-1 with TRBJ1-2; D gene unclear. Trimming stripped 1 base from V and 8 bases from J, with 20 bases between. The CDR3 length is 16 residues. Looked up from germline, CDR1 is MGHDK and CDR2 is SYGVNS. The DNA of the CDR3 is TGTGCCAGCAGTGAATTCGGGCCAGGAGCAGGAGGCGGCTACACCTTC. It translates to CASSEFGPGAGGGYTF.

This clonotype was observed a handful of times. The V and J genes are TRBV7-2 and TRBJ2-6; D gene ambiguous. This CDR3 has 15 amino acids. Trimming stripped 5 bases from V and 0 bases from J, with 8 bases between. Germline CDR1 and CDR2: SGHTA and FQGNSA. CDR3 amino acids: CASSQRSSGANVLTF. In nucleotides, the CDR3 is TGTGCCAGCAGCCAACGGAGCTCTGGGGCCAACGTCCTGACTTTC.

This clonotype was observed many times. The V gene is TRBV20-1, the J gene TRBJ2-3; TRBD2 agrees at 8 bases. Germline V gene lookup returns CDR1 DFQATT and CDR2 SNEGSKA (reference sequence). With V trimmed by 2 bases and J by 5 bases, 3 bases remained unmatched. This CDR3 is 13 amino acids long. In nucleotides, the CDR3 is TGCAGTGCTAGAAGGCTAGCGGGAGATACGCAGTATTTT. Protein product: CSARRLAGDTQYF.

The chain combines TRBV5-4 with TRBJ2-3; 7 bases agree with TRBD2. Germline-derived CDR1 and CDR2 are SGHNT and YYREEE (reference sequence). J lost 4 bases, V lost 4 bases, and 12 bases had no gene match. CDR3 length equals 16 residues. CDR3 nucleotides: TGTGCCAGCAGCACGAGGAGCGGGATTGTGGCAGATACGCAGTATTTT. Amino acids: CASSTRSGIVADTQYF.

This clonotype was detected a few times. V and J are TRBV27 and TRBJ2-7, with D hard to call. Per the germline V gene, CDR1 is MNHEY and CDR2 is SMNVEV (reference sequence). Trimming took 2 bases from V and 2 from J, leaving 10 bases between them. The length of the CDR3 is 14 residues. The CDR3 loop is CASSLSGVAYEQYF. In DNA, the CDR3 is TGTGCCAGCAGTTTAAGTGGGGTTGCCTACGAGCAGTACTTC.

This clonotype showed up many times. V usage is TRBV28 and J usage is TRBJ1-1, with D possibly TRBD1 on 6 matching bases. Trimming pared 6 bases from V and 0 bases from J, leaving 11 bases between. Per germline, CDR1 MDHEN and CDR2 SYDVKM. The CDR3 sequence is 14 residues long. The CDR3 loop is CASRVQGMNTEAFF. The CDR3 bases are TGTGCCAGCAGGGTACAGGGCATGAACACTGAAGCTTTCTTT.

This clonotype was seen a handful of times. The chain employs TRBV6-2 or TRBV6-3 and TRBJ1-1; TRBD1 aligns across 8 bases. In germline, CDR1 is MNHEY, CDR2 SVGEGT. The CDR3 sequence is 17 residues long. The ends lost 6 bases at V and 2 bases at J; junction bases unmatched: 14. The CDR3 DNA reads as TGTGCCAGCAGCCCGGGACAGGCCCCCGCACTTAACACTGAAGCTTTCTTT. It is translated as CASSPGQAPALNTEAFF.

This sequence joins TRBV20-1 and TRBJ2-4; D might be TRBD1 or TRBD2, each matching 6 bases. V was clipped by 0 bases and J by 1 base, with 13 bases between them. The CDR3 is made up of 16 amino acids. The germline V gene encodes CDR1 DFQATT and CDR2 SNEGSKA (reference sequence). CDR3: CSARDGKGGAKNIQYF. The CDR3 region has the DNA TGCAGTGCTAGAGATGGGAAGGGGGGTGCCAAAAACATTCAGTACTTC.

In its sample, this clonotype was seen many times. The CDR3 is CASSLGGRRSEQFF. In DNA, the CDR3 is TGTGCCAGCAGCCTTGGCGGGAGGCGCAGTGAGCAGTTCTTC. The gene calls are TRBV3-1 and TRBJ2-1, with TRBD2 identical over 8 bases. There are 14 residues in the CDR3. Germline lookup yields CDR1 LGHDT and CDR2 YNNKEL (reference sequence). J lost 9 bases, V lost 4 bases, and 8 bases had no gene match.